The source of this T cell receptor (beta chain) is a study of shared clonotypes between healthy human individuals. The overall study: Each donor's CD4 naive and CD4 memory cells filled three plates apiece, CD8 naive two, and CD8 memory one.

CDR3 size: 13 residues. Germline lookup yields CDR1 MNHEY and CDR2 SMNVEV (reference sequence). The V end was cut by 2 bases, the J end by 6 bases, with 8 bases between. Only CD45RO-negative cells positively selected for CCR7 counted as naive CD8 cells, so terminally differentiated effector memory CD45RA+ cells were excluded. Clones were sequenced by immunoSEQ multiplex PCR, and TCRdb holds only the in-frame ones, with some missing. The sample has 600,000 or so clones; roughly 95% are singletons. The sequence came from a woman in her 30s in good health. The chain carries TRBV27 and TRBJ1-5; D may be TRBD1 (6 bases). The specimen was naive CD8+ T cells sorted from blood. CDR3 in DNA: TGTGCCAGCAGTTTAACAGGGCCTCAGCCCCAGCATTTT. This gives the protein CASSLTGPQPQHF.